Listed below are T cell receptor beta chains from one sample, sequenced in a study of T cell changes during pregnancy in multiple sclerosis. Libraries were prepared by immunoSEQ multiplex PCR; TCRdb keeps only in-frame clonotypes and omits some of them. Among some 95,000 clones listed, almost 95% were seen once. The sample was peripheral blood, taken in the first trimester of pregnancy. These receptors were collected from a female donor with multiple sclerosis, enrolled in a pregnancy study. Each CDR3 is given without its conserved first and last residue. Fields, in order: J gene, V gene, CDR3 protein.

TRBJ2-1 TRBV5-1 ASSAAGTSGRIGYNEQF
TRBJ1-2 TRBV5-4 ASSPRPLDSSYGYT
TRBJ1-5 TRBV28 ASSLASRQGIPQH
TRBJ2-7 TRBV4-2 ASSPVAGYEQY
TRBJ1-2 TRBV29-1 SVEPVTNDYGYT
TRBJ2-1 TRBV4-1 ASSPAEAYEQF
TRBJ2-1 TRBV5-4 ASSFPSAPYNEQF
TRBJ2-4 TRBV6-1 ASSSGRDRGN
TRBJ2-5 TRBV18 ASSPPLEPVKTQY
TRBJ2-1 TRBV7-8 ASSPDSYNEQF
TRBJ2-5 TRBV5-5 ASSPWGGAETQY
TRBJ2-2 TRBV5-1 ASSLEGLQTGELF
TRBJ1-2 TRBV5-4 ASSLDPGQKYGYT
TRBJ2-1 TRBV1 TSSQDRGTSALNEQF
TRBJ2-7 TRBV30 AWRQTGTIHEQY
TRBJ2-3 TRBV5-1 ASSSGLAGDAQY
TRBJ2-3 TRBV25-1 ASSVGLADFTDTQY